There are a few counts of the clone carrying this TCR beta chain. The sample originates from a study of T-cell reconstitution after alpha-beta-depleted transplantation in children. The CDR3 has 18 amino acids. J lost 2 bases, V lost 6 bases, and 17 bases had no gene match. The germline CDR1 and CDR2 sequences are DFQATT and SNEGSKA (reference sequence). TCRbeta library construction was performed incorporating unique molecular identifiers. Using its own MiXCR run on the PCR reads, TCRdb lists one record per CDR3 protein. The profile shows some 550,000 distinct CDR3 sequences, roughly 18% of them singletons.

The rearrangement uses TRBV20-1 and TRBJ2-3; 10 positions match TRBD2. The clonotype was recovered from a human donor who donated a stem cell graft to a child with acute lymphoblastic leukemia. The sequences come from PBMCs from the stem cell graft donor, collected from the stem cell graft. CDR3 nucleotide sequence: TGCAGTGCCTATAATCCGGACGGACTAGCGGATTTCACAGATACGCAGTATTTT. Protein: CSAYNPDGLADFTDTQYF.